These 25 T cell receptor beta chains originate from one sample sequenced in a study of early T cells in non-severe SARS-CoV-2 infection. One entry per CDR3 protein, called by TCRdb with MiXCR from the 5' RACE reads. The table records about 80,000 distinct CDR3 sequences, around an eighth of them present only once. Sequencing was performed on whole blood. The source of these receptors is an adult who was a healthcare worker with PCR-confirmed SARS-CoV-2 infection or an uninfected control (not recorded which).

This clonotype was seen a few times. This CDR3 reads CASSELTSLMNTEAFF. CDR3 coding DNA: TGTGCCAGCAGTGAGTTGACATCCCTAATGAACACTGAAGCTTTCTTT. This chain connects TRBV28 to TRBJ1-1; D not resolved. Trimming removed 5 bases from V and 0 bases from J, with 16 bases in between. The V gene's germline CDR1 is MDHEN and CDR2 SYDVKM. This CDR3 comprises 16 residues.

This chain joins TRBV28 and TRBJ2-1, with unresolved D. The ends were cut back, 2 bases at V and 4 bases at J, with 12 bases in the middle. This CDR3 is 15 amino acids long. Germline V CDR1 and CDR2: MDHEN, SYDVKM. CDR3 residues: CASSLVIGFYNEQFF. The CDR3 region has the DNA TGTGCCAGCAGTTTAGTTATCGGGTTTTACAATGAGCAGTTCTTC.

In DNA form, the CDR3 reads TGTGCCAGCAGCTTACGGACCAAAGAGACCCAGTACTTC. Amino acid sequence: CASSLRTKETQYF. The chain couples TRBV21-1 to TRBJ2-5. TRBV21-1 is annotated as a pseudogene. There are 13 residues in the CDR3.

This clonotype came up many times. The DNA for the CDR3 is TGTGCCAGCAGCCAAGATCTGCGGGAGGGCGGAATGGAGCAGTTCTTC. It translates to CASSQDLREGGMEQFF. This chain uses TRBV14 with TRBJ2-1, with 9 bases matching TRBD2. V trimming: 0 bases; J trimming: 10 bases; junction bases outside the gene matches: 10. The CDR3 length is 16 residues. CDR1 and CDR2 from the germline V gene are SGHDN and FVKESK.

This clonotype was picked up many times. The CDR3 spells CASSFTGSNQPQHF. As DNA, the CDR3 is TGTGCCAGCAGTTTTACAGGGAGCAATCAGCCCCAGCATTTT. This sequence joins TRBV12-3 or TRBV12-4 and TRBJ1-5; the D gene is possibly TRBD1 (6 bases). With 3 bases removed from V and 1 base from J, the gap between germline ends came to 7 bases. The CDR3 has 14 amino acids.

J is TRBJ2-7 and V is TRBV6-5, with TRBD2 matching over 10 bases. The CDR3 runs to 13 residues. Per the germline V gene, CDR1 is MNHEY and CDR2 is SVGAGI. The V and J ends lost 5 bases and 5 bases, in that order; junction bases with no gene match: 3. The CDR3 DNA reads as TGTGCCAGCAGTCAAGCGGGGGGGAACGAGCAGTACTTC. It is translated as CASSQAGGNEQYF.

V is TRBV27 and J is TRBJ2-1, with 8 bases that match TRBD1. With V trimmed by 6 bases and J by 7 bases, 8 bases remained unmatched. The CDR3 covers 14 residues. CDR1 MNHEY and CDR2 SMNVEV come from the germline V gene (reference sequence). In DNA, the CDR3 is TGTGCCAGCAGAATCGGGACAGGTGGAAATGAGCAGTTCTTC. It specifies CASRIGTGGNEQFF.

The chain recombines TRBV9 with TRBJ2-4; 7 nucleotides line up with TRBD2. The CDR3 covers 19 residues. Germline V CDR1 and CDR2: SGDLS, YYNGEE. After removal of 0 bases from V and 0 bases from J, the junction contained 12 bases not matched to a gene. In nucleotides, the CDR3 is TGTGCCAGCAGCGTAGATTGGGGAGGGTCCGATCTAGCCAAAAACATTCAGTACTTC. Its protein is CASSVDWGGSDLAKNIQYF. The variable domain in full, completed from reference TRBV9 and TRBJ2-4, reads DSGVTQTPKHLITATGQRVTLRCSPRSGDLSVYWYQQSLDQGLQFLIQYYNGEERAKGNILERFSAQQFPDLHSELNLSSLELGDSALYFCASSVDWGGSDLAKNIQYFGAGTRLSVL.

The V and J genes are TRBV20-1 and TRBJ1-1; D is uncertain. The V gene's germline CDR1 is DFQATT and CDR2 SNEGSKA (reference sequence). Trimming removed 2 bases from V and 2 bases from J, with 15 bases in between. The CDR3 consists of 15 residues. The chain's CDR3 is CSARIMASKNTEAFF. The CDR3 DNA reads TGCAGTGCTAGAATCATGGCGTCCAAAAACACTGAAGCTTTCTTT.

In DNA form, the CDR3 reads TGTGCCAGCAGCCCGCAAATCGGCAGGGGGCAGATCATGAACACTGAAGCTTTCTTT. This gives the protein CASSPQIGRGQIMNTEAFF. The rearrangement joins TRBV7-2 to TRBJ1-1, with 8 positions matching TRBD1. Germline CDR1 SGHTA, CDR2 FQGNSA. This CDR3 region has 19 residues. V lost 5 bases and J lost 0; bases outside the gene matches: 17.

Ten or more counts support this clonotype. J is TRBJ2-1 and V is TRBV29-1, with a weak D call TRBD2 (6 bases). The germline gives CDR1 SQVTM, CDR2 ANQGSEA. The CDR3 runs to 15 residues. V was pared by 5 bases and J by 1 base, with 15 bases between. This CDR3 is CSVPQPGESYNEQFF. CDR3 DNA: TGCAGCGTTCCCCAACCGGGGGAGTCCTACAATGAGCAGTTCTTC.

V is TRBV5-1 and J is TRBJ2-5, with 12 nucleotides matching TRBD2. Looked up from germline, CDR1 is SGHRS and CDR2 is YFSETQ. The CDR3 has 16 residues. V gave up 4 bases and J gave up 3 bases; unmatched junction bases: 7. The CDR3 DNA sequence: TGCGCCAGCAGCCTAAGACTAGCGGGAGTCAAAGAGACCCAGTACTTC. This sequence encodes CASSLRLAGVKETQYF.

This clonotype was recorded a few times. The chain employs TRBV19 and TRBJ1-3; D uncertain. This CDR3 comprises 12 residues. Trimming shortened V by 3 bases and J by 4 bases, and 4 bases separated the two germline ends. Germline V CDR1 and CDR2: LNHDA, SQIVND (reference sequence). The CDR3 DNA reads TGTGCCAGTAGTATTTCCGGAAACACCATATATTTT. Translating gives CASSISGNTIYF. The complete variable domain, with remaining parts taken from reference TRBV19 and TRBJ1-3, reads DGGITQSPKYLFRKEGQNVTLSCEQNLNHDAMYWYRQDPGQGLRLIYYSQIVNDFQKGDIAEGYSVSREKKESFPLTVTSAQKNPTAFYLCASSISGNTIYFGEGSWLTVV.

Regarding this clonotype: A much larger clone differs from this one at a single base, so this may be a read error. The CDR3 DNA reads TGTGCCAGCAGCCTCCGGCGGGTGGTTAACACCGGGGAGCCGTTTTTT. As protein: CASSLRRVVNTGEPFF. V and J are TRBV11-2 and TRBJ2-2; possible D gene TRBD2, 5 bases. Germline assignment: CDR1 SGHAT and CDR2 FQNNGV. The CDR3 loop spans 16 amino acids.

The gene calls are TRBV7-9 and TRBJ2-3; 9 nucleotides line up with TRBD2. CDR1 and CDR2 from the germline V gene are SEHNR and FQNEAQ (reference sequence). CDR3 length: 17 amino acids. The J segment lost 3 bases and the V segment lost 6 bases, leaving 13 bases of the junction unmatched. This CDR3 is CASRASGTLFSTDTQYF. The CDR3 nucleotides read TGTGCCAGCAGGGCTAGCGGGACGCTTTTTAGTACAGATACGCAGTATTTT.

This clonotype was counted ten times or more. The genes are TRBV24-1 and TRBJ2-3, with TRBD1 identical over 7 bases. The germline V gene has CDR1 KGHDR and CDR2 SFDVKD. V trimming: 3 bases; J trimming: 0 bases; junction bases outside the gene matches: 8. The CDR3 sequence is 17 residues long. For the CDR3, the DNA is TGTGCCACCAGTGATCACAGGGGCCGTGTTAGCACAGATACGCAGTATTTT. Translated, it gives CATSDHRGRVSTDTQYF.

In this sample, this clonotype turned up many times. The chain uses TRBV20-1 and TRBJ2-3; D possibly corresponds to TRBD1 (5 bases). The V end was cut by 6 bases, the J end by 4 bases, with 14 bases between. The CDR3 extends over 13 amino acids. Germline lookup yields CDR1 DFQATT and CDR2 SNEGSKA (reference sequence). The CDR3 DNA follows: TGCAGTGCCCCAGCCCCAGGGCCAGATACGCAGTATTTT. Residues: CSAPAPGPDTQYF.

Many counts were recorded for this clonotype. This chain joins TRBV14 and TRBJ2-7; no reliable D call. CDR3 length equals 12 residues. V lost 1 base and J lost 7, with 8 bases in between. Per the germline V gene, CDR1 is SGHDN and CDR2 is FVKESK. The CDR3 loop is CASSQVHWEQYF. The CDR3 nucleotides read TGTGCCAGCAGCCAAGTACATTGGGAGCAGTACTTC.

This clonotype was detected ten times or more. J is TRBJ2-5 and V is TRBV7-3; possibly TRBD1 or TRBD2 for D (5 bases each). This CDR3 contains 13 residues. V shed 2 bases and J shed 5 bases, with 9 bases lying between them. Germline assignment: CDR1 SGHTA and CDR2 FQGTGA. Here the CDR3 reads CASSLRGRETQYF. The CDR3 DNA is TGTGCCAGCAGCTTACGGGGACGGGAGACCCAGTACTTC.

This clonotype was detected a few times. J is TRBJ1-3 and V is TRBV7-8; weak D call: TRBD1 (5 bases). V dropped 1 base and J dropped 4 bases, with 17 bases sitting between them. The CDR3 sequence is 17 residues long. CDR1 SGHVS and CDR2 FQNEAQ come from the germline V gene. CDR3 sequence reads: CASSLEGRGYAGNTIYF. The CDR3 DNA reads as TGTGCCAGCAGCTTAGAGGGAAGGGGCTACGCCGGAAACACCATATATTTT.

This clonotype was picked up many times. The chain recombines TRBV11-2 with TRBJ2-2; D is uncertain. V was shortened by 0 bases and J by 7 bases, with 12 bases between the two germline ends. The CDR3 consists of 15 residues. Germline V CDR1 and CDR2: SGHAT, FQNNGV. CDR3 in amino acids: CASSLDLERHGELFF. The CDR3 coding sequence is TGTGCCAGCAGCTTAGACTTAGAACGCCACGGGGAGCTGTTTTTT.

This clonotype occurred many times. The genes are TRBV29-1 and TRBJ1-1; unclear D gene. This CDR3 spans 13 amino acids. Trimming shortened V by 4 bases and J by 5 bases, and 14 bases separated the two germline ends. The germline gives CDR1 SQVTM, CDR2 ANQGSEA. In DNA form, the CDR3 reads TGCAGCGTTGCAGGAGGGTTCGGGACTGAAGCTTTCTTT. Translation gives CSVAGGFGTEAFF.

The chain recombines TRBV9 with TRBJ1-1; 8 positions agree with TRBD1. Germline values: CDR1 SGDLS, CDR2 YYNGEE. The CDR3 runs to 14 residues. The V and J ends lost 4 bases and 2 bases, in that order; junction bases with no gene match: 4. The CDR3 spells CASSRTGTNTEAFF. The DNA for the CDR3 is TGTGCCAGCAGCCGGACAGGGACAAACACTGAAGCTTTCTTT. Filled out from reference TRBV9 and TRBJ1-1, the complete variable domain reads DSGVTQTPKHLITATGQRVTLRCSPRSGDLSVYWYQQSLDQGLQFLIQYYNGEERAKGNILERFSAQQFPDLHSELNLSSLELGDSALYFCASSRTGTNTEAFFGQGTRLTVV.

This chain links TRBV28 with TRBJ2-2, with D possibly TRBD2 on 5 matching bases. This CDR3 has 11 amino acids. Trimming left V 8 bases short and J 7 bases short, with 8 bases between. The germline CDR1 and CDR2 sequences are MDHEN and SYDVKM. This chain's CDR3 is CASLRGGELFF. As DNA, the CDR3 is TGTGCCAGCCTACGGGGCGGGGAGCTGTTTTTT.

The chain carries TRBV28 and TRBJ1-3; D remains ambiguous. With 5 bases removed from V and 0 bases from J, the gap between germline ends came to 11 bases. The CDR3 covers 15 residues. The germline V gene has CDR1 MDHEN and CDR2 SYDVKM. In nucleotides, the CDR3 is TGTGCCAGCAGTGCTAGATGGGTCTCTGGAAACACCATATATTTT. Protein product: CASSARWVSGNTIYF.